The 13 T cell receptor beta chains below come from one sample, sequenced in a study of blood T cells in healthy people across ages. Sample-barcoded 5' priming and a J-beta primer mix drove a second PCR of roughly 6 to 12 cycles. TCRdb passed the 5' RACE reads through MiXCR, listing each CDR3 protein once. Here the sample spans 650,000 to 1,000,000 distinct CDR3 sequences, under 40% being singletons. Material for sequencing was blood. The receptors here all came from a man between 18 and 35 years old in good health.

This clonotype has a handful of counts. The rearrangement uses TRBV29-1 and TRBJ2-7, with D possibly TRBD1 on 5 matching bases. V was clipped by 3 bases and J by 7 bases, with 16 bases between them. CDR1 is SQVTM, CDR2 ANQGSEA, per germline. CDR3 length: 13 amino acids. As DNA, the CDR3 is TGCAGCGTTGAGGGGCAGTCCTACAATGAGCAGTACTTC. It specifies CSVEGQSYNEQYF.

As for this clonotype: Just one base apart from a much larger clone, this may be a read error. The chain recombines TRBV6-6 with TRBJ2-5; TRBD1 matches at 7 bases. In germline, CDR1 is MNHNY, CDR2 SVGAGI (reference sequence). V dropped 0 bases and J dropped 11; count of bases not matched to a gene: 12. The CDR3 covers 15 residues. CDR3: CASSYSTYRGNEQYF. The CDR3 DNA reads TGTGCCAGCAGTTACTCGACCTACAGGGGCAATGAGCAGTACTTC.

The V and J genes are TRBV10-3 and TRBJ1-5; D gene uncertain. V was clipped by 5 bases and J by 2 bases, with 4 bases between them. CDR1 ENHRY and CDR2 SYGVKD come from the germline V gene. This CDR3 contains 12 residues. The CDR3 DNA reads as TGTGCCATCAGTAAGGGCAATCAGCCCCAGCATTTT. This translates into CAISKGNQPQHF.

Many counts were recorded for this clonotype. The chain couples TRBV12-3 or TRBV12-4 to TRBJ2-3, with D perhaps matching TRBD1 (5 bases). The V and J ends lost 5 bases and 0 bases respectively, with 12 bases between them. CDR3 size: 15 residues. The CDR3 here is CASSQGPGSTDTQYF. CDR3 nucleotides: TGTGCCAGCAGTCAAGGTCCAGGGAGCACAGATACGCAGTATTTT.

This clonotype showed up many times. The chain combines TRBV7-2 with TRBJ2-5; D is uncertain. V gave up 5 bases and J gave up 2 bases, with 6 bases separating them. Germline assignment: CDR1 SGHTA and CDR2 FQGNSA. There are 12 residues in the CDR3. The CDR3 nucleotides read TGTGCCAGCAGCAAGGTACAAGAGACCCAGTACTTC. This translates into CASSKVQETQYF.

This clonotype was observed a handful of times. The V call is TRBV20-1, the J call TRBJ2-5; D is perhaps TRBD1 (7 bases). The J call may not be correct, given that the DNA end is closer to TRBJ2-7. Germline values: CDR1 DFQATT, CDR2 SNEGSKA (reference sequence). The CDR3 is made up of 13 amino acids. CDR3 sequence (DNA): TGCAGTGCTAGAGATCTCAGGGGGGACGAGCAGTACTTC. As protein: CSARDLRGDEQYF.

The chain has TRBV5-5 and TRBJ1-5; TRBD1 is a possible D gene (6 bases). The CDR3 has 14 residues. The germline CDR1 and CDR2 sequences are SGHKS and YYEKEE (reference sequence). Deletions cut 4 bases from V and 3 bases from J, with 11 bases between. The CDR3 is CASSPGTYNQPQHF. CDR3 nucleotide sequence: TGTGCCAGCAGCCCCGGGACATACAATCAGCCCCAGCATTTT.

This clonotype is a singleton in its sample. The chain is built from TRBV29-1 and TRBJ2-7, with D possibly TRBD1 on 7 matching bases. V was cut by 4 bases and J by 4 bases, with 17 bases left in between. CDR1 SQVTM and CDR2 ANQGSEA come from the germline V gene. The CDR3 is 14 residues long. The CDR3 coding sequence is TGCAGCGTTGCAGAGGCAGGGGGGAGGTACGAGCAGTACTTC. As protein: CSVAEAGGRYEQYF.

This clonotype was found a few times. CDR3 nucleotides: TGTGCCAGCAGTGGGGGACAAAATCCCTACGAGCAGTACTTC. Translating it yields CASSGGQNPYEQYF. The chain combines TRBV2 with TRBJ2-7, with D possibly being TRBD1 (6 bases). The germline CDR1 and CDR2 sequences are SNHLY and FYNNEI. The CDR3 is 14 amino acids. Trimming took 4 bases from V and 2 from J, leaving 12 bases between them.

This clonotype was observed many times. The genes are TRBV27 and TRBJ1-6; D perhaps matches TRBD1 (6 bases). Trimming took 6 bases from V and 7 from J, leaving 16 bases between them. The germline V gene has CDR1 MNHEY and CDR2 SMNVEV (reference sequence). CDR3 length equals 15 residues. This CDR3 reads CASSPTTGLNSPLHF. CDR3 sequence (DNA): TGTGCCAGCAGCCCTACTACAGGGTTAAATTCACCCCTCCACTTT.

This clonotype was seen a handful of times. This chain joins TRBV30 and TRBJ1-5, with a tentative D call TRBD1 (5 bases). The germline V and J ends were trimmed by 1 base and 4 bases, with 14 bases remaining between them. This CDR3 is built from 15 residues. Germline V gene data show CDR1 as GTSNPN and CDR2 as SVGIG (reference sequence). CDR3 in DNA: TGTGCCTGGAGTGGAACAGTGGGGGAGAATCAGCCCCAGCATTTT. Protein product: CAWSGTVGENQPQHF.

This clonotype appeared a single time. The chain recombines TRBV6-5 with TRBJ1-2; 7 bases fit TRBD1. Germline lookup yields CDR1 MNHEY and CDR2 SVGAGI. This CDR3 has 13 amino acids. V dropped 5 bases and J dropped 6; count of bases not matched to a gene: 6. DNA for the CDR3: TGTGCCAGCAGTAGGGGACAGATTGATGGCTACACCTTC. Translation gives CASSRGQIDGYTF.

In its sample, this clonotype was seen many times. Mismatch with germline at one junction end may stem from a read error. V is TRBV5-1 and J is TRBJ2-7; 9 nucleotides line up with TRBD1. This CDR3 is 14 amino acids long. Germline-derived CDR1 and CDR2 are SGHRS and YFSETQ. The CDR3 spells CASSRGQGPYEQYF. DNA for the CDR3: TGTGCCAGCAGCCGGGGACAGGGACCCTACGAGCAGTACTTC.